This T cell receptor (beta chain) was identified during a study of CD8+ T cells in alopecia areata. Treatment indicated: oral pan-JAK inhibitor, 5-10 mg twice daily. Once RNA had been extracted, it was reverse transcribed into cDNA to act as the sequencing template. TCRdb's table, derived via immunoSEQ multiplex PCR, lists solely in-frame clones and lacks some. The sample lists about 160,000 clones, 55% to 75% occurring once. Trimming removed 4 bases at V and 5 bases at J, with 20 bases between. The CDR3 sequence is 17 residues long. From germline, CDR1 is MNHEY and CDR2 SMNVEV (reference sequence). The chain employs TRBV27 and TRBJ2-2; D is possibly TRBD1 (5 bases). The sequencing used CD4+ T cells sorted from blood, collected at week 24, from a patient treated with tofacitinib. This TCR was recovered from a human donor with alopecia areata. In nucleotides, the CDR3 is TGTGCCAGCAGTTCTCCCATACGGACCGCAGGGACCGGGGAGCTGTTTTTT. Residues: CASSSPIRTAGTGELFF.